This T cell receptor beta chain was documented in a study of early T cells in non-severe SARS-CoV-2 infection. This clonotype was seen at least ten times. The V end was cut by 5 bases, the J end by 2 bases, with 15 bases between. Per germline, CDR1 SGHTA and CDR2 FQGTGA. This CDR3 has 15 amino acids. In TCRdb, the 5' RACE reads were re-called with MiXCR into one record per CDR3 protein. Among tens of thousands of distinct CDR3 sequences listed, around 13% were seen once. The TCR sequence derives from an adult who was a healthcare worker with PCR-confirmed SARS-CoV-2 infection or an uninfected control (not recorded which). V is TRBV7-3 and J is TRBJ2-5, with D possibly being TRBD2 (6 bases). The sequencing here drew on whole blood, taken at baseline. The CDR3: CASSLTGGVQETQYF. The CDR3 region has the DNA TGTGCCAGCAGCCTGACCGGCGGGGTGCAAGAGACCCAGTACTTC.